This T cell receptor (beta chain) is from a study of cytomegalovirus exposure and HLA in healthy donors. Study-wide results and limits: In terms of immune exposure information, only CMV serostatus was available. Most of the TCR beta V segments (in an earlier analysis) were productive either about 87% or about 30% of the time. Later on, an analysis showed TCR association rates differing by HLA locus, with DRB1 the most and HLA-C the fewest. V- and J-gene trimming in TCR beta was tied to a missense DCLRE1C variant by an analysis performed later.

Germline V gene sequence: CDR1 SGHAT, CDR2 FQNNGV. V shed 0 bases and J 3 bases; nucleotides not matched to a gene: 2. The CDR3 covers 16 residues. In the PCR, 60 Vbeta and 13 Jbeta primers were used. Method: immunoSEQ multiplex PCR; TCRdb's copy keeps in-frame clones and lacks some. The data hold over 150,000 clones, with about 72% observed a single time. With respect to this clone: Its cognate antigen is unknown.

The specimen sequenced was PBMCs. V and J are TRBV11-2 and TRBJ2-1, with 10 bases lining up with TRBD2. The receptor was isolated from a man aged 55 to 70 in good health and CMV-seronegative. The CDR3 spells CASSLEASGGYNEQFF. The CDR3 coding sequence is TGTGCCAGCAGCTTAGAGGCTAGCGGGGGCTACAATGAGCAGTTCTTC.